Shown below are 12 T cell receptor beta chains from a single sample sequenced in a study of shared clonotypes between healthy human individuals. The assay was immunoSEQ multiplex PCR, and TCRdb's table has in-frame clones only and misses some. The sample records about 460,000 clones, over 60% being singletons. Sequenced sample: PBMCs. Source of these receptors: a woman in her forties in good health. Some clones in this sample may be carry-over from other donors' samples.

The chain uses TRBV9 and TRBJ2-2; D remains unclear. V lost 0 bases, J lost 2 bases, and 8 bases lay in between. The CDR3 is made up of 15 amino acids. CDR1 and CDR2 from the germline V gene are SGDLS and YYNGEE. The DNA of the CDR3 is TGTGCCAGCAGCGTAGGGGTCACAAACACCGGGGAGCTGTTTTTT. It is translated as CASSVGVTNTGELFF.

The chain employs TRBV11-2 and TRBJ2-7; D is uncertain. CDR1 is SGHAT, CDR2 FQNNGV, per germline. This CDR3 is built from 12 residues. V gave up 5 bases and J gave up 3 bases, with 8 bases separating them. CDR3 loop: CASSMNHYEQYF. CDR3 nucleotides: TGTGCCAGCAGCATGAATCACTACGAGCAGTACTTC.

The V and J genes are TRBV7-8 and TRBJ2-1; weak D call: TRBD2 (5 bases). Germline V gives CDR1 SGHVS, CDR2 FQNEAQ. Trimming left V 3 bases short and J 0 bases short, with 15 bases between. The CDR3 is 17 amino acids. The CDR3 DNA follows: TGTGCCAGCAGCTTGATCCCGGGATTAAGCTCCTACAATGAGCAGTTCTTC. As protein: CASSLIPGLSSYNEQFF.

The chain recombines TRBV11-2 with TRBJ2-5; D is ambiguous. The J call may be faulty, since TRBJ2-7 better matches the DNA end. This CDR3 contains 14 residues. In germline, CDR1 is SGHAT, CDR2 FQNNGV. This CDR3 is CASSLGVSFYEQYF. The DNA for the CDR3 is TGTGCCAGCAGCTTAGGAGTCTCTTTCTACGAGCAGTACTTC.

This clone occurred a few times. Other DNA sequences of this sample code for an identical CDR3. The CDR3 loop is CASSPPKGTGELFF. CDR3 bases: TGTGCCAGCAGTCCCCCCAAGGGCACCGGGGAGCTGTTTTTT. The chain joins TRBV28 to TRBJ2-2; the D is unclear. The CDR3 totals 14 residues. Per germline, CDR1 MDHEN and CDR2 SYDVKM. V was shortened by 5 bases and J by 4 bases, with 11 bases between the two germline ends.

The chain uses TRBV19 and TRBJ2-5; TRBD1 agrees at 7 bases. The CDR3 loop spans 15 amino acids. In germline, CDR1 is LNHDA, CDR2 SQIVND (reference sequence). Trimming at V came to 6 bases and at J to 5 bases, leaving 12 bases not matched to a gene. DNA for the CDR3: TGTGCCAGTAGCCCGGGACAGACCGGGACGGAGACCCAGTACTTC. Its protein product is CASSPGQTGTETQYF.

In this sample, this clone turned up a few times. The CDR3 nucleotides are TGTGCCAGCAGCTTAGCGCTAATGTCGGGACAGACCTTC. It codes for CASSLALMSGQTF. The chain carries TRBV7-9 and TRBJ1-2; 7 bases match TRBD1. CDR1 and CDR2 (germline): SEHNR, FQNEAQ (reference sequence). The CDR3 contains 13 residues. V trimming: 0 bases; J trimming: 14 bases; junction bases outside the gene matches: 9.

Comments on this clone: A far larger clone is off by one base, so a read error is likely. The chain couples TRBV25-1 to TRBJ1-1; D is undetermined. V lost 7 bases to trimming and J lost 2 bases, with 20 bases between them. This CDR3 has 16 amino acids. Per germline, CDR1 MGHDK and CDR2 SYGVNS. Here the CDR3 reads CASTPNLGGDNTEAFF. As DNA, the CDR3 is TGTGCCAGCACCCCGAACCTAGGAGGTGATAACACTGAAGCTTTCTTT.

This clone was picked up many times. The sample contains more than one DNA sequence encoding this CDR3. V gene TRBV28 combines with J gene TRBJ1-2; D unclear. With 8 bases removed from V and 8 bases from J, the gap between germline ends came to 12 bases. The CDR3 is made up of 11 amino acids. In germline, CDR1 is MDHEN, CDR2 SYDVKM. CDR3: CASETNGGYTF. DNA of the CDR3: TGTGCCAGCGAAACCAACGGGGGCTACACCTTC.

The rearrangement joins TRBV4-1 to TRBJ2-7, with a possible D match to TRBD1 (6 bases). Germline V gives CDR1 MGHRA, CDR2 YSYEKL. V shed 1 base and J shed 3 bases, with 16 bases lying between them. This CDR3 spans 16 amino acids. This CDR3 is CASSQGASAGDYEQYF. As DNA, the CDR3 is TGCGCCAGCAGCCAAGGGGCTTCGGCAGGGGACTACGAGCAGTACTTC.

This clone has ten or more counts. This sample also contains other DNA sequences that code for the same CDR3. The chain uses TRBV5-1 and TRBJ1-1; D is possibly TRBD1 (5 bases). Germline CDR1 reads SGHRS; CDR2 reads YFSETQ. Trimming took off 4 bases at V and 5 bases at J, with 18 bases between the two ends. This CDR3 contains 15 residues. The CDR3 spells CASSHRTTSRTEAFF. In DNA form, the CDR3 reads TGCGCCAGCAGCCACCGGACAACCTCGAGAACTGAAGCTTTCTTT.

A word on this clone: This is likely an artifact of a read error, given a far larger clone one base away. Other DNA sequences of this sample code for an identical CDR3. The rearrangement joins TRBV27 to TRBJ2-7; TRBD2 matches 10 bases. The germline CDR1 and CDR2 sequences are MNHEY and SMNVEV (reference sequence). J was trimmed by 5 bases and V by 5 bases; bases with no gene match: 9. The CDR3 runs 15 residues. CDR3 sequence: CASSLLPLAGNEQYF. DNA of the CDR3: TGTGCCAGCAGTCTATTACCACTAGCGGGGAACGAGCAGTACTTC.